The rows below give T cell receptor beta chains drawn from one sample of a study of T-cell memory formation after mild COVID-19. A single record per CDR3 protein comes from TCRdb applying MiXCR to the 5' RACE reads. The sample carries tens of thousands of distinct CDR3 sequences, approximately 9.6% recorded once. The sequencing input was PBMCs or a T cell subset sorted from them (not recorded which). The receptors here all came from an adult woman who had mild COVID-19 (a few samples of this study predate the infection). Cell type and time point are not known. The CDR3 runs from the conserved cysteine through the conserved F or W. The order of the fields is D gene, clone size, J gene, V gene, CDR3 protein, CDR3 DNA. A D gene is named only where the DNA matches it firmly. Clone size is given for some rows only: seen once, a few or many times, or a class if the clone is expanded.

D: .; size: many; J: TRBJ2-7; V: TRBV4-3; CDR3: CASSQYQGYEQYF; DNA: TGCGCCAGCAGCCAATATCAGGGCTACGAGCAGTACTTC
D: .; size: .; J: TRBJ1-1; V: TRBV7-3; CDR3: CASSFGGFTEAFF; DNA: TGTGCCAGCAGCTTCGGGGGATTTACTGAAGCTTTCTTT
D: .; size: many; J: TRBJ2-7; V: TRBV12-3/TRBV12-4; CDR3: CASRSSSYEQYF; DNA: TGTGCCAGCAGATCGAGCTCCTACGAGCAGTACTTC
D: .; size: few; J: TRBJ2-5; V: TRBV11-2; CDR3: CASSLDWEETQYF; DNA: TGTGCCAGCAGCTTAGATTGGGAAGAGACCCAGTACTTC
D: TRBD2; size: few; J: TRBJ2-2; V: TRBV4-1; CDR3: CASSQDLTSGRWTSNTGELFF; DNA: TGCGCCAGCAGCCAAGATCTTACTAGCGGGAGATGGACATCGAACACCGGGGAGCTGTTTTTT
D: TRBD1; size: .; J: TRBJ2-7; V: TRBV7-2; CDR3: CASSERTGLNEQYF; DNA: TGTGCCAGCAGCGAGAGGACAGGGCTCAACGAGCAGTACTTC
D: .; size: .; J: TRBJ2-7; V: TRBV6-5; CDR3: CASSYWGSASYEQYF; DNA: TGTGCCAGCAGTTACTGGGGTTCGGCCTCCTACGAGCAGTACTTC
D: TRBD2; size: many; J: TRBJ2-1; V: TRBV29-1; CDR3: CSVDPSGGDYNEQFF; DNA: TGCAGCGTTGACCCTAGCGGGGGAGACTACAATGAGCAGTTCTTC
D: TRBD2; size: .; J: TRBJ2-7; V: TRBV11-2; CDR3: CASSLVTSGSVYEQYF; DNA: TGTGCCAGCAGCTTAGTGACTAGCGGGAGTGTCTACGAGCAGTACTTC
D: TRBD1; size: .; J: TRBJ2-5; V: TRBV5-1; CDR3: CASSLQGNREETQYF; DNA: TGCGCCAGCAGCTTACAGGGGAATAGGGAAGAGACCCAGTACTTC
D: TRBD1; size: few; J: TRBJ1-1; V: TRBV20-1; CDR3: CSARNQGEVSEAFF; DNA: TGCAGTGCCCGGAACCAGGGGGAGGTATCTGAAGCTTTCTTT
D: .; size: many; J: TRBJ1-1; V: TRBV20-1; CDR3: CSARDPRYETEAFF; DNA: TGCAGTGCTAGAGACCCCCGTTATGAGACTGAAGCTTTCTTT
D: TRBD2; size: many; J: TRBJ2-1; V: TRBV7-3; CDR3: CASSLRTSGGYNEQFF; DNA: TGTGCCAGCAGCTTAAGGACTAGCGGTGGGTACAATGAGCAGTTCTTC
D: .; size: many; J: TRBJ2-7; V: TRBV29-1; CDR3: CSVEDPDEQYF; DNA: TGCAGCGTTGAAGATCCGGACGAGCAGTACTTC
D: .; size: few; J: TRBJ2-7; V: TRBV20-1; CDR3: CSASAGTRPYEQYF; DNA: TGCAGTGCTAGCGCCGGGACGAGACCCTACGAGCAGTACTTC
D: .; size: few; J: TRBJ2-2; V: TRBV12-5; CDR3: CASGLTSGRHGELFFF; DNA: .
D: .; size: .; J: TRBJ2-6; V: TRBV11-2; CDR3: CASSSHRTGANVLTF; DNA: TGTGCCAGCAGCTCCCACCGGACTGGGGCCAACGTCCTGACTTTC
D: TRBD1; size: few; J: TRBJ1-2; V: TRBV6-6; CDR3: CASTRDRENGYTF; DNA: TGTGCCAGCACCCGGGACAGGGAAAATGGCTACACCTTC
D: .; size: .; J: TRBJ1-2; V: TRBV5-6; CDR3: CASSLDALSVGYTF; DNA: TGTGCCAGCAGCTTGGATGCCCTGAGCGTTGGCTACACCTTC
D: .; size: .; J: TRBJ2-1; V: TRBV10-3; CDR3: CAISPSGGTYNEQFF; DNA: TGTGCCATCAGTCCGTCGGGCGGGACCTACAATGAGCAGTTCTTC
D: .; size: .; J: TRBJ1-2; V: TRBV20-1; CDR3: CSARMDGYTF; DNA: TGCAGTGCTCGAATGGATGGCTACACCTTC
D: TRBD2; size: few; J: TRBJ2-1; V: TRBV7-9; CDR3: CASSVAGAGVYNEQFF; DNA: TGTGCCAGCAGCGTGGCCGGAGCGGGGGTATACAATGAGCAGTTCTTC
D: .; size: many; J: TRBJ2-3; V: TRBV20-1; CDR3: CSAPASGSTDTQYF; DNA: TGCAGTGCCCCGGCCAGCGGTAGCACAGATACGCAGTATTTT
D: TRBD2; size: .; J: TRBJ2-1; V: TRBV19; CDR3: CASQVAGVRNEQFF; DNA: TGTGCCAGCCAGGTAGCGGGGGTCCGCAATGAGCAGTTCTTC
D: .; size: .; J: TRBJ1-5; V: TRBV12-3/TRBV12-4; CDR3: CASNSGQFTAQHF; DNA: TGTGCCAGCAACTCCGGACAGTTCACGGCCCAGCATTTT
D: .; size: .; J: TRBJ2-5; V: TRBV3-1; CDR3: CASQGGETQYF; DNA: TGTGCCTCTCAAGGGGGAGAGACCCAGTACTTC
D: .; size: many; J: TRBJ1-2; V: TRBV7-8; CDR3: CASSPTGRRASGYTF; DNA: TGTGCCAGCAGCCCCACCGGACGGAGGGCCAGTGGCTACACCTTC
D: .; size: medium-sized; J: TRBJ2-2; V: TRBV15; CDR3: CATSAGPNTGELFF; DNA: TGTGCCACCTCGGCCGGACCGAACACCGGGGAGCTGTTTTTT
D: .; size: few; J: TRBJ2-5; V: TRBV5-6; CDR3: CASSHTMYF; DNA: TGTGCCAGCAGCCATACAATGTACTTC
D: .; size: many; J: TRBJ1-2; V: TRBV20-1; CDR3: CSASSDNYGYTF; DNA: TGCAGTGCTAGTTCGGACAACTATGGCTACACCTTC
D: .; size: few; J: TRBJ1-1; V: TRBV18; CDR3: CASSPPSMGADTEAFF; DNA: TGTGCCAGCTCACCACCGTCCATGGGCGCGGACACTGAAGCTTTCTTT
D: .; size: few; J: TRBJ2-7; V: TRBV27; CDR3: CASSLEGLIPYEQYF; DNA: TGTGCCAGCAGTTTAGAGGGCTTGATTCCCTACGAGCAGTACTTC
D: .; size: .; J: TRBJ1-1; V: TRBV2; CDR3: CASKEQGSSEAFF; DNA: TGTGCCAGCAAGGAGCAGGGTTCTTCTGAAGCTTTCTTT
D: .; size: many; J: TRBJ1-2; V: TRBV12-3/TRBV12-4; CDR3: CASSLMDRNYGYTF; DNA: TGTGCCAGCAGTCTTATGGACAGAAACTATGGCTACACCTTC
D: .; size: .; J: TRBJ2-3; V: TRBV7-9; CDR3: CASSVIGDTQYF; DNA: TGTGCCAGCAGCGTAATCGGGGATACGCAGTATTTT
D: TRBD1; size: few; J: TRBJ2-1; V: TRBV11-2; CDR3: CASSLKTGQGFWNEQFF; DNA: TGTGCCAGCAGCTTAAAAACGGGACAGGGTTTCTGGAATGAGCAGTTCTTC
D: TRBD2; size: .; J: TRBJ2-7; V: TRBV20-1; CDR3: CSASFRTSGSGQYF; DNA: TGCAGTGCCAGTTTCAGGACTAGCGGGTCCGGGCAGTACTTC
D: .; size: many; J: TRBJ2-1; V: TRBV27; CDR3: CASRIGQGPYNEQFF; DNA: TGTGCCAGCAGAATAGGGCAGGGGCCATACAATGAGCAGTTCTTC
D: .; size: few; J: TRBJ1-2; V: TRBV20-1; CDR3: CSATYVSATSWGGYTF; DNA: TGCAGTGCTACCTACGTATCCGCGACCTCCTGGGGTGGCTACACCTTC
D: .; size: once; J: TRBJ1-5; V: TRBV7-9; CDR3: CASSLEVGEIRQPQHF; DNA: TGTGCCAGCAGCTTAGAGGTGGGTGAAATCAGACAGCCCCAGCATTTT
D: TRBD2; size: .; J: TRBJ2-1; V: TRBV5-6; CDR3: CASSAAGGPHNEQFF; DNA: TGTGCCAGCAGCGCCGCGGGAGGCCCCCACAATGAGCAGTTCTTC
D: TRBD1; size: many; J: TRBJ2-7; V: TRBV6-5; CDR3: CASRRQGYYEQYF; DNA: TGTGCCAGCAGACGACAGGGTTACTACGAGCAGTACTTC
D: .; size: few; J: TRBJ2-3; V: TRBV7-6; CDR3: CASSLMYSSTDTQYF; DNA: TGTGCCAGCAGCTTAATGTATTCTAGCACAGATACGCAGTATTTT
D: TRBD1; size: few; J: TRBJ1-2; V: TRBV9; CDR3: CASSATTGNGYTF; DNA: TGTGCCAGCAGCGCCACGACAGGGAATGGCTACACCTTC
D: TRBD1; size: .; J: TRBJ2-2; V: TRBV5-1; CDR3: CASSLPGTGANTGELFF; DNA: TGCGCCAGCAGCCTACCCGGGACAGGGGCAAACACCGGGGAGCTGTTTTTT
D: .; size: many; J: TRBJ2-3; V: TRBV12-3/TRBV12-4; CDR3: CASSVTGSTDTQYF; DNA: TGTGCCAGCAGTGTGACTGGAAGCACAGATACGCAGTATTTT
D: .; size: many; J: TRBJ1-1; V: TRBV5-1; CDR3: CASSLNSEMNTEAFF; DNA: TGCGCCAGCAGCTTGAATTCGGAGATGAACACTGAAGCTTTCTTT
D: TRBD1; size: many; J: TRBJ1-5; V: TRBV5-6; CDR3: CASSLSGQVVQPQHF; DNA: TGTGCCAGCAGCCTCTCTGGACAGGTAGTACAGCCCCAGCATTTT
D: .; size: few; J: TRBJ2-7; V: TRBV20-1; CDR3: CSARGFGPDTYEQYF; DNA: TGCAGTGCTAGAGGATTTGGGCCAGATACTTACGAGCAGTACTTC
D: .; size: .; J: TRBJ2-1; V: TRBV7-9; CDR3: CASSLLARPAEQFF; DNA: TGTGCCAGCAGCTTACTAGCCCGTCCTGCTGAGCAGTTCTTC
D: .; size: few; J: TRBJ2-1; V: TRBV7-9; CDR3: CASSIRSRSYNEQFF; DNA: TGTGCCAGCAGCATTCGGTCGAGGTCCTACAATGAGCAGTTCTTC
D: .; size: few; J: TRBJ1-1; V: TRBV7-9; CDR3: CASSPHGTSGAEAFF; DNA: TGTGCCAGCAGCCCCCACGGGACGTCAGGAGCTGAAGCTTTCTTT
D: TRBD2; size: many; J: TRBJ2-3; V: TRBV4-2; CDR3: CASSRSGAENTDTQYF; DNA: TGTGCCAGCAGCCGTAGCGGGGCAGAGAACACAGATACGCAGTATTTT
D: .; size: many; J: TRBJ2-2; V: TRBV4-3; CDR3: CASSQDLSSARGGELFF; DNA: TGCGCCAGCAGCCAAGATCTATCCAGCGCCCGTGGCGGGGAGCTGTTTTTT
D: TRBD1; size: many; J: TRBJ1-4; V: TRBV12-3/TRBV12-4; CDR3: CASSLRGLGEKLFF; DNA: TGTGCCAGCAGTTTAAGGGGGCTCGGAGAAAAACTGTTTTTT
D: .; size: many; J: TRBJ1-1; V: TRBV3-1; CDR3: CASSRDTTEAFF; DNA: TGTGCCAGCAGCCGAGATACGACAGAAGCTTTCTTT
D: .; size: few; J: TRBJ2-5; V: TRBV7-2; CDR3: CASSHGGPQETQYF; DNA: TGTGCCAGCAGCCATGGGGGCCCTCAAGAGACCCAGTACTTC
D: .; size: .; J: TRBJ2-1; V: TRBV18; CDR3: CASSLSTGNEQFF; DNA: TGTGCCAGCTCCCTCTCGACTGGCAATGAGCAGTTCTTC
D: .; size: few; J: TRBJ2-1; V: TRBV25-1; CDR3: CASSEAGPLYNEQFF; DNA: TGTGCCAGCAGTGAGGCGGGGCCCTTGTACAATGAGCAGTTCTTC
D: TRBD1; size: few; J: TRBJ1-5; V: TRBV20-1; CDR3: CSASTGTGHQPQHF; DNA: TGCAGTGCTAGTACCGGGACAGGGCATCAGCCCCAGCATTTT